This TCR beta chain was profiled in a study of human T cells and chemical hapten exposure. TCRdb re-called the 5' RACE reads with MiXCR, one entry per CDR3 protein. The sample lists approximately 80,000 distinct CDR3 sequences, around a sixth occurring once. Unfractionated whole blood yielded the extracted total RNA. The CDR3 loop spans 16 amino acids. Germline CDR1 reads MGHRA; CDR2 reads YSYEKL. Trimming at V came to 4 bases and at J to 1 base, leaving 7 bases not matched to a gene. The V gene is TRBV4-1, the J gene TRBJ1-1, with 9 bases that match TRBD1. This TCR came from a female donor in good health. The DNA for the CDR3 is TGCGCCAGCAGCCCCAAACCGGGACAGGGGAACACTGAAGCTTTCTTT. Its protein product is CASSPKPGQGNTEAFF.